This T cell receptor beta chain is drawn from a study of CD8 T cells in ankylosing spondylitis. Regarding the study as a whole: Characteristic, it appeared, of ankylosing spondylitis blood was a TCR beta motif of fewer than 10 highly homologous variants. Relatively scarce in peripheral blood, disease-linked clones were CD8+. In the blood and synovial fluid of reactive arthritis, some motif variants had been previously reported. Disease-linked clones reportedly concentrated significantly in matched ankylosing spondylitis synovial fluid.

The CDR3 contains 13 residues. Germline V gives CDR1 MDHEN, CDR2 SYDVKM. V lost 7 bases to trimming and J lost 8 bases, with 17 bases between them. This clonotype appeared a few times. Its antigen remains unidentified. Quantitative 5'-RACE was performed with molecular barcodes, and it yielded the TCR beta libraries. TCRdb itself ran the 5' RACE reads through MiXCR, one entry per CDR3 protein. The sample consists of around 430,000 distinct CDR3 sequences, roughly 15% of them appearing once. This TCR came from a male donor with ankylosing spondylitis. This sequence joins TRBV28 and TRBJ1-2, with D tentatively TRBD1 (5 bases). Sequenced sample: blood, either unsorted or a sorted T cell fraction (not recorded which). CDR3 bases: TGTGCCAGCACTCAGATCCAGGGAGGCGGCTACACCTTC. Amino acid sequence: CASTQIQGGGYTF.